These T cell receptor beta chains were read from a single sample in a study of cytomegalovirus exposure and HLA in healthy donors. Repertoires were generated with immunoSEQ multiplex PCR, while TCRdb's copy carries only in-frame clones and drops some. The data contain about 160,000 clones, 80% of them seen just once; the ten biggest clones take up around 4.5%. The sequencing input was PBMCs. Receptors originate from a young man in good health and CMV-seronegative. Both conserved end residues are part of each CDR3. A D gene is named only where the DNA matches it firmly. Size values are once, few and many counts, or a class for expanded clones, and some rows have none.

J gene	CDR3 length	D gene	clone size	V gene	CDR3 DNA	CDR3 protein
TRBJ2-2	15	.	.	TRBV6-7	TGTGTAATCTTAGGAGGGAAATCGAACACCGGGGAGCTGTTTTTT	CVILGGKSNTGELFF
TRBJ1-1	13	.	few	TRBV2	TGTGCCAGCAGTGAAGCGATACTCACTGAAGCTTTCTTT	CASSEAILTEAFF
TRBJ1-2	15	.	.	TRBV15	TGTGCCACCAGCAGAGATCCGGACTCCGCCTATGGCTACACCTTC	CATSRDPDSAYGYTF
TRBJ2-5	13	.	.	TRBV6-1	TGTGCCAGCAGTGAGGCTAGCCGGGAGACCCAGTACTTC	CASSEASRETQYF
TRBJ2-7	15	TRBD2	.	TRBV9	TGTGCCAGCAGCGTAGAGGTGGGAGGGACCTACGAGCAGTACTTC	CASSVEVGGTYEQYF
TRBJ1-1	14	TRBD1	.	TRBV9	TGTGCCAGCAGCGCCCGAACCGGGACAGGGGAAGCTTTCTTT	CASSARTGTGEAFF
TRBJ1-5	18	.	.	TRBV28	TGTGCCAGCAGTTTACTCCCAAGTCAGGGTTATAGCAATCAGCCCCAGCATTTT	CASSLLPSQGYSNQPQHF
TRBJ2-1	13	.	.	TRBV27	TGTGCCAGCAGTGCCTCAGGAAGGGGCGAGCAGTTCTTC	CASSASGRGEQFF
TRBJ1-1	16	.	once	TRBV7-6	TGTGCCAGCAGCACACCCATGGGCCGGGGGGGCACTGAAGCTTTCTTT	CASSTPMGRGGTEAFF
TRBJ2-7	14	.	.	TRBV19	TGTGCCAGTAGTACCTTCGGGTCCACCTACGAGCAGTACTTC	CASSTFGSTYEQYF
TRBJ2-7	15	TRBD1	once	TRBV7-7	TGTGCCAGCAGCTTAGGTGGGACAGGGGGCGACGAGCAGTACTTC	CASSLGGTGGDEQYF
TRBJ2-7	11	.	.	TRBV30	TGTGCCTGGAGTCCACTGTACGAGCAGTACTTC	CAWSPLYEQYF
TRBJ1-3	15	.	.	TRBV5-6	TGTGCCAGCAGCTTAGACTTTAGCTCTGGAAACACCATATATTTT	CASSLDFSSGNTIYF
TRBJ2-3	17	TRBD2	.	TRBV19	TGTGCCAGTAGTATGATTCACCTAGCGGGGGATAAAGATACGCAGTATTTT	CASSMIHLAGDKDTQYF
TRBJ2-2	17	.	few	TRBV5-1	TGCGCCAGCAGCCACTTAACGTCCTCGGCGAACACCGGGGAGCTGTTTTTT	CASSHLTSSANTGELFF
TRBJ2-2	14	TRBD2	once	TRBV5-1	TGCGCCAGCATGCTAGCGGGAAACACCGGGGAGCTGTTTTTT	CASMLAGNTGELFF
TRBJ1-3	16	.	.	TRBV4-1	TGCGCCAGCAGCCAAGTAGGGGGATCCTCTGGAAACACCATATATTTT	CASSQVGGSSGNTIYF
TRBJ1-2	18	TRBD1	.	TRBV5-4	TGTGCCAGCAGCTCAAACTGGTTTCCAGGGGGCCCGGGGTATGGCTACACCTTC	CASSSNWFPGGPGYGYTF
TRBJ1-1	13	.	once	TRBV7-3	TGTGCCAGCAGCCTTAGATTGAACACTGAAGCTTTCTTT	CASSLRLNTEAFF
TRBJ1-3	13	.	.	TRBV9	TGTGCCAGCAGCATTAGTGGTGGAAACACCATATATTTT	CASSISGGNTIYF
TRBJ2-2	14	.	.	TRBV19	TGTGCCAGTGCTGGGCGGGGTAACACCGGGGAGCTGTTTTTT	CASAGRGNTGELFF
TRBJ1-1	14	.	.	TRBV2	TGTGCCAGCAGTGAAGTAGCTGTTGACACTGAAGCTTTCTTT	CASSEVAVDTEAFF
TRBJ1-2	13	.	.	TRBV5-6	TGTGCCAGCAGCCCCCGACGGACTAGGGGCTACACCTTC	CASSPRRTRGYTF